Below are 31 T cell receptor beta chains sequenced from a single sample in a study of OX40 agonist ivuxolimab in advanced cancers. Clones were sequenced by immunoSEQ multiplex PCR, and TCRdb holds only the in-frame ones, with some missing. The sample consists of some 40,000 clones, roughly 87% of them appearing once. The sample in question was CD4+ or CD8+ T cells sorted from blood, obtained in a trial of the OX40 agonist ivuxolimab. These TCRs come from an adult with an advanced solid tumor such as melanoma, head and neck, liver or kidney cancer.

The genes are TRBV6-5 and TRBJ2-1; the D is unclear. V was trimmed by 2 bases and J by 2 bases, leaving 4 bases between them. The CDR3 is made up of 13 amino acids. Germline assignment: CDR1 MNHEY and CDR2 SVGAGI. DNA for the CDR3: TGTGCCAGCAGTTACAAGGCCTACAATGAGCAGTTCTTC. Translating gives CASSYKAYNEQFF.

The CDR3 region has the DNA TGTGCCAGTAGTATCGACAGGGCCAATGAGCAGTTCTTC. This codes for CASSIDRANEQFF. This chain links TRBV19 with TRBJ2-1; 7 positions agree with TRBD1. The CDR3 has 13 amino acids. V gave up 3 bases and J gave up 6 bases; unmatched junction bases: 2. CDR1 is LNHDA and CDR2 is SQIVND in the germline V gene (reference sequence).

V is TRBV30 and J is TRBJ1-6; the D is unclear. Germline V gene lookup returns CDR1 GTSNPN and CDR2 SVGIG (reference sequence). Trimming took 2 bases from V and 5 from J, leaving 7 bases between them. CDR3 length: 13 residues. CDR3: CAWSLGNNSPLHF. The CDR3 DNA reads TGTGCCTGGAGTCTGGGTAATAATTCACCCCTCCACTTT.

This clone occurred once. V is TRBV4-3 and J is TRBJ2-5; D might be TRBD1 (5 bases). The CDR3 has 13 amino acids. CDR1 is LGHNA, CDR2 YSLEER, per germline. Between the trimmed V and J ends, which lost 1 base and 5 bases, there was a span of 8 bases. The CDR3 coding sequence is TGCGCCAGCAGCCAAGGACCAGGGGAGACCCAGTACTTC. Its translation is CASSQGPGETQYF.

DNA of the CDR3: TGTGCCAGCAGCGTAGGTGGAATTGATGGCTACACCTTC. Translated: CASSVGGIDGYTF. This sequence joins TRBV9 and TRBJ1-2, with D unclear. The CDR3 runs to 13 residues. Trimming left V 0 bases short and J 6 bases short, with 9 bases between. Germline-derived CDR1 and CDR2 are SGDLS and YYNGEE.

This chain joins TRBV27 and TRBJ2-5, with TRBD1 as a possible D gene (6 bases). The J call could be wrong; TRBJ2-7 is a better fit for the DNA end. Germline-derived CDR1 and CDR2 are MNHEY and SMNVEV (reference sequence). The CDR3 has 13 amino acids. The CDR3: CASSIDRSYEQYF. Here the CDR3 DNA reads TGTGCCAGCAGCATAGACAGGTCCTACGAGCAGTACTTC.

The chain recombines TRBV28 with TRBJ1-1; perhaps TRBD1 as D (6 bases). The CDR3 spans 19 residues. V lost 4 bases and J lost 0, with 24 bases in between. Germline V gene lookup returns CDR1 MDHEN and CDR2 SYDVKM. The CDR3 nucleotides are TGTGCCAGCAGTTCACCCCGGTTACAGGGAGGCAGGTTGAACACTGAAGCTTTCTTT. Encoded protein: CASSSPRLQGGRLNTEAFF.

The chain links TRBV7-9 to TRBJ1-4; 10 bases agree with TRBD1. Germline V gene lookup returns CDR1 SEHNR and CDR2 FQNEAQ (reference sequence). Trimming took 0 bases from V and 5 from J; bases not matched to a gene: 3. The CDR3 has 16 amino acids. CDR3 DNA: TGTGCCAGCAGCTTAGCGGGACAGGGGCGCAATGAAAAACTGTTTTTT. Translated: CASSLAGQGRNEKLFF.

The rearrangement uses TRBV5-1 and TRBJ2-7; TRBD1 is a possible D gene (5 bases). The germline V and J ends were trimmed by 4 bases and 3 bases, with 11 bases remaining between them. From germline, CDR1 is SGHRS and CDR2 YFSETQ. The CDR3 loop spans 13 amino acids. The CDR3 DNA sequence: TGCGCCAGCAGCGCAACAGGTTACTACGAGCAGTACTTC. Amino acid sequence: CASSATGYYEQYF.

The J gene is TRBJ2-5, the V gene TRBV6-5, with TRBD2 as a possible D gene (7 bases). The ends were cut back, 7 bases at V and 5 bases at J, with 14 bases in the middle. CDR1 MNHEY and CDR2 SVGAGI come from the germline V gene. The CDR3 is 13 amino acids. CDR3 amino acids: CASNRVSGETQYF. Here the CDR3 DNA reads TGTGCCAGCAACAGGGTTAGCGGGGAGACCCAGTACTTC.

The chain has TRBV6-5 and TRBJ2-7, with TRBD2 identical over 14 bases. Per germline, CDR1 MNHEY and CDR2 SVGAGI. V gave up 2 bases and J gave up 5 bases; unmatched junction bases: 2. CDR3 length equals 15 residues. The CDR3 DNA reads TGTGCCAGCAGTTACGGGACTAGCGGGGGTAACGAGCAGTACTTC. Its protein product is CASSYGTSGGNEQYF.

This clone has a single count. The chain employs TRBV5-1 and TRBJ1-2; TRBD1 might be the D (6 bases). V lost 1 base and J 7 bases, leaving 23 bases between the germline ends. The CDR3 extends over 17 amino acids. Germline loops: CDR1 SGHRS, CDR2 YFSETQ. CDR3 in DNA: TGCGCCAGCAGCTTGCGTCCCCAAGAAGAGGGGGTTTTTGGCTACACCTTC. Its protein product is CASSLRPQEEGVFGYTF. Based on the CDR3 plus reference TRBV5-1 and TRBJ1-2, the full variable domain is KAGVTQTPRYLIKTRGQQVTLSCSPISGHRSVSWYQQTPGQGLQFLFEYFSETQRNKGNFPGRFSGRQFSNSRSEMNVSTLELGDSALYLCASSLRPQEEGVFGYTFGSGTRLTVV.

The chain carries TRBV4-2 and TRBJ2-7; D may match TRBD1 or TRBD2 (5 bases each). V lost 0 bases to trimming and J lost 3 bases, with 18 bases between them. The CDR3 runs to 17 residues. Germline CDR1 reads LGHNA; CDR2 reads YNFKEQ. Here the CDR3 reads CASSQDPRGSGIYEQYF. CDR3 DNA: TGTGCCAGCAGCCAAGATCCCCGGGGCAGTGGAATCTACGAGCAGTACTTC.

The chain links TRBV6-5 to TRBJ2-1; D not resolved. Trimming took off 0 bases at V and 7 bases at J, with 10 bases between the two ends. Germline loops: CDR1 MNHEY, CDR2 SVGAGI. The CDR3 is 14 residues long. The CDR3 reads CASSYSPRGNEQFF. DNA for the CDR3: TGTGCCAGCAGTTACTCCCCCCGTGGGAATGAGCAGTTCTTC.

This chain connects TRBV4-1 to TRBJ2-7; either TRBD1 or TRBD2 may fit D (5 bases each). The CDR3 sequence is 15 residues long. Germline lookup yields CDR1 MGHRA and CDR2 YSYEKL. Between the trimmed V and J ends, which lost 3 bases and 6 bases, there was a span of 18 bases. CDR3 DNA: TGCGCCAGCAGCCAGGGACCAGGGTATGGAGGCGAGCAGTACTTC. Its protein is CASSQGPGYGGEQYF.

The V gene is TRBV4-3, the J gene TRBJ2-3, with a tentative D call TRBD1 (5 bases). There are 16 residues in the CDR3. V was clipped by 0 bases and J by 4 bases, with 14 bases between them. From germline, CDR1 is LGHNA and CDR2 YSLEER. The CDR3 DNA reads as TGCGCCAGCAGCCAAGATCATTTGCAGGGCCCAGATACGCAGTATTTT. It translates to CASSQDHLQGPDTQYF.

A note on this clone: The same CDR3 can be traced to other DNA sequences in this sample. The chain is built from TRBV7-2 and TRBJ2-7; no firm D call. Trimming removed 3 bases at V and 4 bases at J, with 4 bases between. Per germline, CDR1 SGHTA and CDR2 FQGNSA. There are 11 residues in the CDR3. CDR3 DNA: TGTGCCAGCAGCTTGTCATACGAGCAGTACTTC. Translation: CASSLSYEQYF.

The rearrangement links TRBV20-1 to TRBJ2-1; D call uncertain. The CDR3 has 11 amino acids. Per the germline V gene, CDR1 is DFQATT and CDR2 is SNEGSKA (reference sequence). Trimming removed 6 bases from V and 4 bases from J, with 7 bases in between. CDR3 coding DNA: TGCAGTGCGAGCTATTACAATGAGCAGTTCTTC. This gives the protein CSASYYNEQFF.

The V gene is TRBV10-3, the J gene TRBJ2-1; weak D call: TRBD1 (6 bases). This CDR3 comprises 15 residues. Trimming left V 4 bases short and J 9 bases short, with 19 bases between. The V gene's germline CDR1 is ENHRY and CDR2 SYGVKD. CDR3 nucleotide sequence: TGTGCCATCAGTGTCGGGACGGCGACCAGGGGTGAGCAGTTCTTC. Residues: CAISVGTATRGEQFF.

The CDR3, as DNA: TGTGCCAGCAGCATCTACGGGGGCCTTACTGAAGCTTTCTTT. This gives the protein CASSIYGGLTEAFF. The chain uses TRBV7-2 and TRBJ1-1; D is perhaps TRBD1 (6 bases). This CDR3 comprises 14 residues. Germline CDR1 is SGHTA and CDR2 is FQGNSA. V lost 5 bases, J lost 5 bases, and 15 bases lay in between.

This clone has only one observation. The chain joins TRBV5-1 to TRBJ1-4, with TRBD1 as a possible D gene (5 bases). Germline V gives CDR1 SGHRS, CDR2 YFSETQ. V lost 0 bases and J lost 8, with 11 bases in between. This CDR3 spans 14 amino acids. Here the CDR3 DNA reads TGCGCCAGCAGCTTGGAGGGGATGGGGGAAAAACTGTTTTTT. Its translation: CASSLEGMGEKLFF.

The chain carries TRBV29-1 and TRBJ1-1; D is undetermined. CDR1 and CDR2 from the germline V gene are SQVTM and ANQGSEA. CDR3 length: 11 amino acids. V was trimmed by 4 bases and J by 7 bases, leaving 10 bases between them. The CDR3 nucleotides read TGCAGCGTTGGAAAGGACCGTGAAGCTTTCTTT. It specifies CSVGKDREAFF.

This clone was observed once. CDR3 coding DNA: TGTGCCAGCAGCCTGGACGATTGGGATGAAAAACTGTTTTTT. Amino acids: CASSLDDWDEKLFF. V usage is TRBV5-6 and J usage is TRBJ1-4; D uncertain. CDR1 and CDR2 from the germline V gene are SGHDT and YYEEEE. This CDR3 is built from 14 residues. Trimming pared 4 bases from V and 6 bases from J, leaving 13 bases between.

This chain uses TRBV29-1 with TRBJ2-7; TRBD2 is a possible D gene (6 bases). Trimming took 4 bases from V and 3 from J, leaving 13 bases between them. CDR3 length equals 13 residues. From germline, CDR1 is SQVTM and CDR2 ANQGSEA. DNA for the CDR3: TGCAGCGTTGGGGGAGGTTCCTACTACGAGCAGTACTTC. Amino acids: CSVGGGSYYEQYF.

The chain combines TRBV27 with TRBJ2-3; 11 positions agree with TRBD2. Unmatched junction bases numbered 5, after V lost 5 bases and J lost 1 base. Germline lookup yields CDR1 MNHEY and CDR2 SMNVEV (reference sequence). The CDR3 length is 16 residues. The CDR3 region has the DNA TGTGCCAGCAGTCTCCTGACTAGCGGGGGCACAGATACGCAGTATTTT. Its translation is CASSLLTSGGTDTQYF.

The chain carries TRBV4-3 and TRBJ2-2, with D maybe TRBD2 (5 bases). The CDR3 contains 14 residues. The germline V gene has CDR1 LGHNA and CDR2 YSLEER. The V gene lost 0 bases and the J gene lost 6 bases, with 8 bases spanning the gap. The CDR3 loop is CASSQDSGAGELFF. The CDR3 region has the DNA TGCGCCAGCAGCCAAGATTCCGGGGCCGGGGAGCTGTTTTTT.

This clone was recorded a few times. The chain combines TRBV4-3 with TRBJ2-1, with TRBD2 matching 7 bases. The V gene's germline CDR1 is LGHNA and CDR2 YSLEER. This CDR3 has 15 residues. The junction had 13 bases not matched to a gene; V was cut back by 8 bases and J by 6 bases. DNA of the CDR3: TGCGCCAGCTCCCCGACTAGCCATTCAGGCAATGAGCAGTTCTTC. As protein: CASSPTSHSGNEQFF.

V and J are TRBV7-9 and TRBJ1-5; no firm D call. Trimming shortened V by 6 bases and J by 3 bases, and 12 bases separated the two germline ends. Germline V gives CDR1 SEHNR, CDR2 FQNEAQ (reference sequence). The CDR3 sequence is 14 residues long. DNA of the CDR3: TGTGCCAGCAGTCCCGCTATACCCAATCAGCCCCAGCATTTT. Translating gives CASSPAIPNQPQHF.

The CDR3 is CASVRDGHYEQYF. CDR3 nucleotides: TGCGCCTCCGTCCGAGACGGGCACTACGAGCAGTACTTC. This sequence joins TRBV5-1 and TRBJ2-7; D ambiguous. Germline loops: CDR1 SGHRS, CDR2 YFSETQ. The length of the CDR3 is 13 residues. V gave up 10 bases and J gave up 3 bases, with 17 bases separating them.

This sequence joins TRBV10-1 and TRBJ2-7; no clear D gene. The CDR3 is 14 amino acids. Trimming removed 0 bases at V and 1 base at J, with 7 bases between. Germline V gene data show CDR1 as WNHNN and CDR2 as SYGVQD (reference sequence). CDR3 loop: CASSESLQSYEQYF. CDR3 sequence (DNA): TGCGCCAGCAGTGAGTCGTTACAGTCCTACGAGCAGTACTTC.

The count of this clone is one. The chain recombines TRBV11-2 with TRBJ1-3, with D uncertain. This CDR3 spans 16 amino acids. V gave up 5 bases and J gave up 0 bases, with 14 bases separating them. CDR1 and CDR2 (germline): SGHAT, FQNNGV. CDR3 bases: TGTGCCAGCAGCCCCTATCCGACGGACTCTGGAAACACCATATATTTT. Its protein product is CASSPYPTDSGNTIYF.